The 13 T cell receptor beta chains below all came from one sample that was sequenced in a study of T-cell memory formation after mild COVID-19. Via MiXCR, TCRdb re-called the 5' RACE reads, giving one row per CDR3 protein. The sample consists of roughly 100,000 distinct CDR3 sequences, about 18% of them appearing once. The sequencing sample was made of PBMCs or a T cell subset sorted from them (not recorded which). These receptors originate from an adult woman who had mild COVID-19 (a few samples of this study predate the infection). Cell type and time point are not known.

The chain links TRBV7-2 to TRBJ2-1; D gene uncertain. The V end was cut by 2 bases, the J end by 9 bases, with 8 bases between. CDR1 SGHTA and CDR2 FQGNSA come from the germline V gene. The CDR3 runs to 12 residues. The CDR3 bases are TGTGCCAGCAGCTTACGGCCGGGTGAGCAGTTCTTC. This sequence encodes CASSLRPGEQFF.

The rearrangement joins TRBV4-1 to TRBJ2-7; D ambiguous. V lost 1 base and J 5 bases, leaving 9 bases between the germline ends. Germline CDR1 is MGHRA and CDR2 is YSYEKL. The CDR3 covers 13 residues. The CDR3 DNA reads as TGCGCCAGCAGCCAAGTTCTCCGTAACGAGCAGTACTTC. It specifies CASSQVLRNEQYF.

This clonotype was counted only a few times. The rearrangement links TRBV2 to TRBJ1-6, with D perhaps TRBD1 (6 bases). Trimming cost V 7 bases and J 7 bases, with 17 bases left between them. CDR1 is SNHLY and CDR2 is FYNNEI in the germline V gene. The CDR3 covers 15 residues. The CDR3: CASTGTRDRNSPLHF. In nucleotides, the CDR3 is TGTGCCAGCACAGGGACAAGGGACCGAAATTCACCCCTCCACTTT.

This clonotype showed up just a few times. This rearrangement joins TRBV6-2 or TRBV6-3 to TRBJ1-5, with no clear D. The V gene's germline CDR1 is MNHEY and CDR2 SVGEGT. The CDR3 contains 13 residues. Trimming removed 5 bases at V and 4 bases at J, with 9 bases between. The CDR3 reads CASSGPNNQPQHF. The CDR3 DNA follows: TGTGCCAGCAGTGGACCGAATAATCAGCCCCAGCATTTT.

This clonotype was seen only a few times. V gene TRBV27 combines with J gene TRBJ2-1; D is perhaps TRBD2 (6 bases). Germline V gene data show CDR1 as MNHEY and CDR2 as SMNVEV (reference sequence). The CDR3 extends over 12 amino acids. Deletions cut 3 bases from V and 9 bases from J, with 9 bases between. The CDR3 DNA reads TGTGCCAGCAGTTTCGGAGGGAGTGAGCAGTTCTTC. Translated: CASSFGGSEQFF.

This rearrangement joins TRBV4-1 to TRBJ2-3; 10 bases agree with TRBD2. The V and J ends lost 6 bases and 2 bases, in that order; junction bases with no gene match: 5. The CDR3 contains 15 residues. The germline V gene encodes CDR1 MGHRA and CDR2 YSYEKL. This CDR3 is CASSYSGGHTDTQYF. CDR3 nucleotides: TGCGCCAGCAGTTATAGCGGGGGGCACACAGATACGCAGTATTTT.

This clonotype was recorded a few times. The V and J genes are TRBV5-1 and TRBJ2-3; tentatively, D is TRBD1 or TRBD2 (6 bases each). The V and J ends lost 4 bases and 1 base respectively, with 13 bases between them. Looked up from germline, CDR1 is SGHRS and CDR2 is YFSETQ. This CDR3 is 15 amino acids long. The CDR3 spells CASSQGGRGTDTQYF. Here the CDR3 DNA reads TGCGCCAGCAGCCAAGGGGGGAGAGGCACAGATACGCAGTATTTT.

The table lists this clonotype with a few counts. The chain has TRBV5-1 and TRBJ1-1; D is unresolved. Germline V gives CDR1 SGHRS, CDR2 YFSETQ. The CDR3 sequence is 14 residues long. V shed 7 bases and J shed 2 bases, with 15 bases lying between them. The chain's CDR3 is CASSLVASNTEAFF. The CDR3 DNA reads TGCGCCAGCTCCTTGGTCGCCTCCAACACTGAAGCTTTCTTT.

As to this clonotype: A single base separates this from a much larger clone, so it may be a read error. This chain joins TRBV9 and TRBJ2-2; 7 bases are shared with TRBD2. CDR1 is SGDLS, CDR2 YYNGEE, per germline. V gave up 2 bases and J gave up 1 base; unmatched junction bases: 2. The CDR3 contains 15 residues. Here the CDR3 reads CASSVPSGNTGELFF. The CDR3, as DNA: TGTGCCAGCAGCGTTCCTAGCGGGAACACCGGGGAGCTGTTTTTT.

This sequence joins TRBV4-3 and TRBJ2-7, with D perhaps matching TRBD2 (7 bases). Germline CDR1 and CDR2: LGHNA and YSLEER. The length of the CDR3 is 16 residues. V was pared by 1 base and J by 5 bases, with 18 bases between. CDR3 sequence (DNA): TGCGCCAGCAGCCAAGGACCTGGTCCCGGGGGGCACGAGCAGTACTTC. This gives the protein CASSQGPGPGGHEQYF.

This clonotype has just a few counts. The V and J genes are TRBV20-1 and TRBJ2-1; D gene ambiguous. The V and J ends lost 1 base and 6 bases respectively, with 16 bases between them. Germline CDR1 reads DFQATT; CDR2 reads SNEGSKA (reference sequence). The CDR3 runs to 15 residues. The CDR3 reads CSARVGVSLGNEQFF. Written as DNA, the CDR3 is TGCAGTGCTAGAGTTGGGGTTTCGTTGGGCAATGAGCAGTTCTTC.

The sample holds a few counts of this clonotype. The chain is built from TRBV20-1 and TRBJ1-1; TRBD1 is a possible D gene (5 bases). Germline CDR1 DFQATT, CDR2 SNEGSKA (reference sequence). CDR3 size: 13 residues. V was clipped by 1 base and J by 13 bases, with 19 bases between them. The CDR3 DNA follows: TGCAGTGCTAGAGGAGGGGATGGGGCGGGAGGTTTCTTT. Translated, it gives CSARGGDGAGGFF.

The chain employs TRBV20-1 and TRBJ2-7; 7 nucleotides agree with TRBD2. J lost 2 bases, V lost 3 bases, and 4 bases had no gene match. The CDR3 has 13 residues. Germline V gene lookup returns CDR1 DFQATT and CDR2 SNEGSKA (reference sequence). The DNA of the CDR3 is TGCAGTGCTAGGAGCGGGGACGCCTACGAGCAGTACTTC. It codes for CSARSGDAYEQYF.